The clone carrying this T cell receptor beta chain was detected ten times or more. No antigen is known for it. Amplified TCR beta CDR3 regions came from RNA transcripts. In the first-round RT-PCR of the TCR CDR3, the HTBI primer set was used. One entry per CDR3 protein results from TCRdb running MiXCR on the multiplex PCR reads. The sample holds about 600,000 distinct CDR3 sequences, approximately 16% seen once. Exclusion followed for patients with uncontrolled infection, other autoimmune disease, pregnancy or lactation. Diagnostic decisions used clinical symptoms, serum thyroxine and TRAb, thyroid ultrasound and orbital computed tomography. The CDR3 spans 13 residues. Germline lookup yields CDR1 MNHNS and CDR2 SASEGT. V was trimmed by 2 bases and J by 9 bases, leaving 11 bases between them. These data originate in a study of T cells in Graves' hyperthyroidism and ophthalmopathy. Study-wide findings and caveats: Expanded thyroid clonotypes (above 0.001) were mostly also found in blood.

The TCR was taken from a woman aged 40 to 55 with Graves' ophthalmopathy. The chain uses TRBV6-1 and TRBJ2-1; a possible D gene is TRBD2 (5 bases). Source material: blood. The CDR3 loop reads CASSESMAGEQFF. The CDR3 DNA is TGTGCCAGCAGTGAAAGTATGGCGGGTGAGCAGTTCTTC.